This entry features one TCR beta chain sequence. This sample was taken from a study of beta chain features in type 1 diabetes. About the research overall: Analysis included around 110,000,000 sorted cells drawn from all samples.

Staining for CD45RO/CCR7/CD25/CD127/CD95/CD27 allowed sorting of CD4+ naive, central memory, regulatory and stem cell-like memory cells. The investigators reverse transcribed all of the isolated RNA, so they sequenced expressed TCRB transcripts. Deep immunoSEQ sequencing covered naive, central memory and regulatory T cell samples. Sequencing used immunoSEQ multiplex PCR; TCRdb keeps in-frame clones, though not all of them. The table shows 60,000 or so clones, with approximately 59% occurring only once. CDR3 length: 15 residues. The germline CDR1 and CDR2 sequences are MNHNS and SASEGT. The junction had 5 bases not matched to a gene; V was cut back by 5 bases and J by 4 bases.

The chain is built from TRBV6-1 and TRBJ2-1; TRBD2 agrees at 10 bases. This receptor was taken from a woman younger than 30 in good health. Sample: Tregs from blood. CDR3: CASSRTSGKYNEQFF. CDR3 nucleotide sequence: TGTGCCAGCAGTCGTACTAGCGGGAAATACAATGAGCAGTTCTTC.